The TCR beta chain described here comes from a study of T cell responses to AZD1222 COVID-19 vaccine. Notes on the study in general: Nearly half of the spike-specific TCRs reportedly recognize variant regions that carry no mutations. Following two doses of AZD1222, Spike-specific TCR breadth and depth rose.

CDR1 is LNHDA, CDR2 SQIVND, per germline (reference sequence). The V and J ends lost 7 bases and 6 bases respectively, with 14 bases between them. The CDR3 loop spans 13 amino acids. Measured with immunoSEQ multiplex PCR; TCRdb has only the in-frame clones, and not every one. The sample has 140,000 or so clones, roughly 88% seen once. With respect to this clone: The antigen remains unidentified.

Source: peripheral blood, taken on day 0 of AZD1222 vaccination. This chain joins TRBV19 and TRBJ2-3; D is unclear. The receptor was isolated from an adult in good health. CDR3 sequence (DNA): TGTGCCAGTAAGCATAAAGGCTCGGATACGCAGTATTTT. It yields the protein CASKHKGSDTQYF. The whole variable domain, remainder taken from reference TRBV19 and TRBJ2-3, is DGGITQSPKYLFRKEGQNVTLSCEQNLNHDAMYWYRQDPGQGLRLIYYSQIVNDFQKGDIAEGYSVSREKKESFPLTVTSAQKNPTAFYLCASKHKGSDTQYFGPGTRLTVL.